The clone carrying this T cell receptor beta chain has just a few counts. The antigen remains unidentified. The data derive from a study of vaccination and CD4 T cells after COVID-19. At the level of the study: Overlapping peptides covering the spike proteins of SARS-CoV-2, HCoV-NL63, HCoV-OC43 and HCoV-229E were added to stimulate cells.

Treatment defined: roughly 10-day PBMC culture with coronavirus spike peptide pools or control peptides (ViraFEST assay). The collection of CD4+ T cells from the unexposed donor took place before the COVID-19 pandemic (2011-2018). The Oncomine TCR Beta short-read assay was what sequenced the DNA obtained from cultured CD4+ T cells. TCRdb processed the PCR reads anew with MiXCR; each CDR3 protein has one entry. This table holds several thousand distinct CDR3 sequences, 30% to 45% found once. This sequence originates from a human donor in good health. Sequenced material: CD4+ T cells from blood, cultured in vitro.

For the CDR3, the DNA is TGTGCCACCAGTGCTGGCAGCCAAGAGACCCAGTACTTC. Its translation is CATSAGSQETQYF. The chain recombines TRBV24-1 with TRBJ2-5, with D unresolved. CDR3 length: 13 amino acids. Germline CDR1 reads KGHDR; CDR2 reads SFDVKD. Trimming took 5 bases from V and 1 from J, leaving 7 bases between them.